This TCR beta chain derives from a study of blood T cell repertoires in COVID-19 (dated by TCRdb to 2020 to 2022). With respect to the entire study: Samples covering the acute and convalescent phases of COVID-19 were provided by collaborators in the United States, Italy and Spain. The material from the prospective study consisted of cDNA or gDNA derived from T cells, B-cell-depleted T cells, or PBMCs. Subjects who had been exposed to COVID-19, were actively infected with it, or had recovered from it provided the deeply sampled blood TCRbeta repertoires that made up the dataset. The repertoires were made available in a free public database intended to serve as a resource for research on the immune response to SARS-CoV-2. Samples came from the ongoing ImmuneRACE study (first 160 participants) plus 1,254 subjects from 6 global collaborators. The sample metadata nearly always contained a de-identified subject ID, COVID-19 status, age in years and sex. Where available, HLA class I and class II types were taken from metadata supplied by the sample provider and were not determined by assay-based typing. The study at large found these results: The amount of clinical and demographic metadata varied by source and participant and was provided uncurated.

TCRbeta CDR3 regions were amplified from genomic DNA using the immunoSEQ Assay, a bias-controlled multiplex PCR. As for how the authors treated the data: Nucleated cell counts per sample were estimated from amplification of reference gene primers within the assay. Sequence reads were collapsed and filtered to measure the absolute abundance of every unique TCRbeta CDR3 rearrangement. Productive Simpson clonality was computed per sample as the square root of Simpson's diversity index over productive rearrangements. Held by TCRdb, this immuneACCESS table contains in-frame sequences only and omits some clones. Under half of the omission traces to an unresolved V gene where checked; the cause of the rest is unknown. That table furnishes V, J and clone size, whereas the DNA furnished D and trimming. The sample yields approximately 300,000 clones; more than 85% were counted once. The ten most abundant clones make up almost 4% of the sample.

A remark on this clone: Its cognate antigen has yet to be identified. Within one base of it there is no much larger clone, and no base qualities were kept.

Enrolling through a virtual design, the prospective study's participants ranged in age from roughly 18 to 89 years and lived across roughly 24 United States geographic areas. In the prospective study, cohorts were assigned on the basis of participant-reported clinical history obtained from a screening survey and a study questionnaire. Exposed participants had been in contact with someone with a PCR-confirmed or clinician-diagnosed COVID-19 case within 2 weeks of study entry. Mobile phlebotomists in the prospective study collected whole blood, serum and a nasopharyngeal or oropharyngeal swab from every participant. Over a roughly 2-month period, participants in the prospective study had the option of providing additional blood draws and questionnaires. Before DNA extraction, prospective study blood samples were shipped either frozen or at room temperature. The CDR3 spans 13 residues, from the cysteine through the phenylalanine. Only CDR3 DNA is held: 39 bases, read in frame from base 1. Unmatched junction bases come to 5, with V trimmed by 5 bases and J by 5 bases. The germline V gene yields SGHAT for CDR1 and FQNNGV for CDR2.

The clonotype was recovered from a woman in her 30s who had been exposed to COVID-19. The rearranged chain carries TRBV11-2 and TRBJ2-5, and TRBD1 matches 7 of the central bases. The sequencing sample was made of PBMCs or T cells enriched from blood (not recorded which). The encoded CDR3 is CASSTGELETQYF. The nucleotide sequence reads as follows: TGTGCCAGCAGCACAGGGGAATTGGAGACCCAGTACTTC.